These 21 T cell receptor beta chains share one sample of origin, sequenced in a study of blood T cell repertoires in COVID-19 (dated by TCRdb to about 2020). Library prep was done by the immunoSEQ multiplex PCR assay. TCRdb carries this immuneACCESS record with in-frame sequences only. Its versions omit some clonotypes, under half of them owing to an unresolved V gene in the studies checked, with the rest unexplained. The sample has about 370,000 clones on record, approximately 88% of them singletons. The ten largest clones represent approximately 3% of the sample. Input material: peripheral blood. Receptors were obtained from a woman aged 25 to 39 with COVID-19, enrolled during active disease.

The chain joins TRBV7-2 to TRBJ2-3; unclear D gene. The germline CDR1 and CDR2 sequences are SGHTA and FQGNSA. There are 10 residues in the CDR3. V was trimmed by 8 bases and J by 3 bases, leaving 3 bases between them. The CDR3 reads CASSTDTQYF. Here the CDR3 DNA reads TGTGCCAGCTCGACAGATACGCAGTATTTT.

The table lists this clone with a count of one. The V gene is TRBV4-2, the J gene TRBJ2-7, with 10 bases identical to TRBD1. Germline CDR1 and CDR2: LGHNA and YNFKEQ. The CDR3 is 15 amino acids. J was trimmed by 4 bases and V by 4 bases; bases with no gene match: 7. CDR3 sequence reads: CASSLRQGAEYEQYF. CDR3 bases: TGTGCCAGCAGCCTCCGACAGGGGGCTGAATACGAGCAGTACTTC.

V gene TRBV6-6 combines with J gene TRBJ1-1; 9 nucleotides align to TRBD1. CDR1 and CDR2 (germline): MNHNY, SVGAGI (reference sequence). This CDR3 is 15 amino acids long. J was trimmed by 2 bases and V by 7 bases; bases with no gene match: 8. The CDR3 loop is CASNWDRELNTEAFF. CDR3 DNA: TGTGCCAGCAACTGGGACAGGGAATTAAACACTGAAGCTTTCTTT.

The V and J genes are TRBV7-9 and TRBJ2-1; 9 nucleotides agree with TRBD2. The CDR3 extends over 15 amino acids. V was pared by 5 bases and J by 0 bases, with 2 bases of the junction left unmatched. Germline CDR1 is SEHNR and CDR2 is FQNEAQ (reference sequence). The CDR3 protein is CASSQRGASYNEQFF. The CDR3 nucleotides read TGTGCCAGCAGCCAGCGGGGGGCCTCCTACAATGAGCAGTTCTTC.

The rearrangement joins TRBV30 to TRBJ2-6, with a tentative D call TRBD1 (6 bases). Germline V gene lookup returns CDR1 GTSNPN and CDR2 SVGIG (reference sequence). The ends were cut back, 3 bases at V and 2 bases at J, with 8 bases in the middle. This CDR3 spans 14 amino acids. This CDR3 reads CAWRGAAGANVLTF. In DNA, the CDR3 is TGTGCCTGGAGGGGGGCGGCTGGGGCCAACGTCCTGACTTTC.

V usage is TRBV5-8 and J usage is TRBJ2-5; unclear D gene. With 1 base removed from V and 1 base from J, the gap between germline ends came to 11 bases. This CDR3 has 15 residues. The germline V gene encodes CDR1 SGHTS and CDR2 YDEGEE. Here the CDR3 DNA reads TGTGCCAGCAGCTTGCTCGGTTTCTCCCAAGAGACCCAGTACTTC. It encodes CASSLLGFSQETQYF.

The V call is TRBV3-1 (or the pseudogene TRBV3-2), the J call TRBJ2-3; D gene uncertain. The ends were cut back, 2 bases at V and 1 base at J, with 4 bases in the middle. The V gene's germline CDR1 is LGHDT and CDR2 YNNKEL (reference sequence). The CDR3 consists of 13 residues. The chain's CDR3 is CASSQTGTDTQYF. The CDR3 coding sequence is TGTGCCAGCAGCCAAACGGGCACAGATACGCAGTATTTT.

The V call is TRBV7-9, the J call TRBJ1-1; 8 bases match TRBD1. V shed 5 bases and J 7 bases; nucleotides not matched to a gene: 6. Germline V gene lookup returns CDR1 SEHNR and CDR2 FQNEAQ (reference sequence). CDR3 length: 13 amino acids. CDR3 amino acids: CASSPDRAGEAFF. DNA for the CDR3: TGTGCCAGCAGCCCGGACAGGGCCGGTGAAGCTTTCTTT.

V gene TRBV28 combines with J gene TRBJ2-6; possible D gene TRBD1, 5 bases. The ends were cut back, 2 bases at V and 6 bases at J, with 17 bases in the middle. The germline V gene encodes CDR1 MDHEN and CDR2 SYDVKM. This CDR3 contains 17 residues. CDR3 protein: CASSLGRARTVANVLTF. For the CDR3, the DNA is TGTGCCAGCAGTTTAGGCAGGGCCCGCACTGTGGCCAACGTCCTGACTTTC.

This chain uses TRBV19 with TRBJ2-7; 7 nucleotides line up with TRBD1. The V segment lost 8 bases and the J segment 0 bases; nucleotides outside the gene matches: 7. This CDR3 has 14 residues. CDR1 is LNHDA and CDR2 is SQIVND in the germline V gene (reference sequence). The CDR3 region is CASSRDSGSYEQYF. CDR3 sequence (DNA): TGTGCCAGTTCCCGGGACAGCGGCTCCTACGAGCAGTACTTC.

The chain couples TRBV2 to TRBJ2-3; TRBD2 is a possible D gene (5 bases). Germline values: CDR1 SNHLY, CDR2 FYNNEI. The CDR3 has 17 residues. V lost 6 bases to trimming and J lost 1 base, with 20 bases between them. This chain's CDR3 is CASRHRIDQEGTDTQYF. CDR3 coding DNA: TGTGCCAGCAGGCACAGAATAGATCAGGAGGGCACAGATACGCAGTATTTT.

The chain links TRBV13 to TRBJ2-5; TRBD2 agrees at 9 bases. The germline CDR1 and CDR2 sequences are PRHDT and FYEKMQ (reference sequence). Trimming cost V 1 base and J 0 bases; bases outside gene matches: 6. This CDR3 spans 17 amino acids. This CDR3 is CASSLEVAGANQETQYF. In DNA, the CDR3 is TGTGCCAGCAGCTTAGAGGTAGCGGGGGCAAACCAAGAGACCCAGTACTTC.

The chain recombines TRBV11-1 with TRBJ2-7; 10 bases line up with TRBD1. J was trimmed by 2 bases and V by 5 bases; bases with no gene match: 6. This CDR3 has 15 residues. Germline CDR1 reads SGHAT; CDR2 reads FQDESV (reference sequence). CDR3: CASSARQGAPYEQYF. The CDR3 nucleotides are TGTGCCAGCAGCGCGAGACAGGGGGCTCCCTACGAGCAGTACTTC.

The V call is TRBV29-1, the J call TRBJ2-3, with D unresolved. The CDR3 length is 12 residues. In germline, CDR1 is SQVTM, CDR2 ANQGSEA. Trimming cost V 2 bases and J 4 bases, with 7 bases left between them. The chain's CDR3 is CSVELGPDTQYF. The CDR3, as DNA: TGCAGCGTTGAACTTGGGCCAGATACGCAGTATTTT.

This chain connects TRBV18 to TRBJ1-3; 7 nucleotides agree with TRBD1. CDR1 KGHSH and CDR2 LQKENI come from the germline V gene. V shed 3 bases, J shed 1 base, and the junction held 6 bases outside the gene matches. This CDR3 is 16 amino acids long. CDR3 DNA sequence: TGTGCCAGCTCACCCTGGGACAGTATTTCTGGAAACACCATATATTTT. This codes for CASSPWDSISGNTIYF.

The chain employs TRBV7-8 and TRBJ2-2; 8 nucleotides match TRBD1. Trimming removed 6 bases from V and 6 bases from J; junction bases left unmatched: 15. The germline V gene has CDR1 SGHVS and CDR2 FQNEAQ. The length of the CDR3 is 17 residues. The CDR3 loop is CASRPQGQGARAGELFF. In DNA form, the CDR3 reads TGTGCCAGCAGACCCCAAGGGCAGGGGGCTCGAGCCGGGGAGCTGTTTTTT.

The chain uses TRBV12-5 and TRBJ2-3; 12 nucleotides agree with TRBD2. The germline V gene encodes CDR1 LGHNT and CDR2 FRNRAP. J gave up 0 bases and V 6 bases, and 4 bases lay outside the gene matches. The CDR3 totals 16 residues. CDR3 in amino acids: CASGRGTSGSTDTQYF. CDR3 sequence (DNA): TGTGCTAGTGGGCGGGGGACTAGCGGGAGCACAGATACGCAGTATTTT.

Notes on this clone: Other DNA sequences within the sample encode an identical CDR3. The gene calls are TRBV7-9 and TRBJ1-5; possibly TRBD1 for D (5 bases). There are 15 residues in the CDR3. Looked up from germline, CDR1 is SEHNR and CDR2 is FQNEAQ (reference sequence). The ends were cut back, 1 base at V and 0 bases at J, with 7 bases in the middle. CDR3 region: CASSLGQGSNQPQHF. Here the CDR3 DNA reads TGTGCCAGCAGCTTAGGGCAGGGTAGCAATCAGCCCCAGCATTTT.

The V gene is TRBV6-4, the J gene TRBJ2-7; 11 bases are a match to TRBD2. CDR3 length: 15 amino acids. J was trimmed by 0 bases and V by 4 bases; bases with no gene match: 2. Germline values: CDR1 MRHNA, CDR2 SNTAGT. The CDR3 DNA follows: TGTGCCAGCAGTGTCGGGACTAGCGGCTCCTACGAGCAGTACGTC. This translates into CASSVGTSGSYEQYV.

The V gene is TRBV19, the J gene TRBJ1-1; 8 bases are a match to TRBD1. Germline loops: CDR1 LNHDA, CDR2 SQIVND (reference sequence). The CDR3 runs to 16 residues. V was pared by 1 base and J by 0 bases, with 4 bases of the junction left unmatched. CDR3 residues: CASSIGGQAMNTEAFF. The CDR3 DNA sequence: TGTGCCAGTAGTATAGGGGGACAGGCCATGAACACTGAAGCTTTCTTT.

This clone was seen only once. V gene TRBV5-4 combines with J gene TRBJ1-1; D is unresolved. The CDR3 spans 14 residues. The germline V gene has CDR1 SGHNT and CDR2 YYREEE (reference sequence). The V end lost 0 bases, the J end lost 2 bases, and 8 bases lay between the germline ends. The CDR3 loop is CASSLVGSNTEAFF. Written as DNA, the CDR3 is TGTGCCAGCAGCTTGGTGGGCTCCAACACTGAAGCTTTCTTT. Variable domain in full (rest from reference TRBV5-4 and TRBJ1-1): ETGVTQSPTHLIKTRGQQVTLRCSSQSGHNTVSWYQQALGQGPQFIFQYYREEENGRGNFPPRFSGLQFPNYSSELNVNALELDDSALYLCASSLVGSNTEAFFGQGTRLTVV.